The 24 T cell receptor beta chains below were found in one sample sequenced in a study of cytomegalovirus exposure and HLA in healthy donors. This PCR relied on a set of 60 Vbeta primers and 13 Jbeta primers. Produced via immunoSEQ multiplex PCR; TCRdb's table is partial and in-frame only. The table lists hundreds of thousands of clones, around 66% of them singletons. The material sequenced was PBMCs. These receptor sequences come from a female donor in good health and CMV-seronegative.

The rearrangement uses TRBV11-3 and TRBJ2-7; D unclear. Looked up from germline, CDR1 is SGHNT and CDR2 is YENEEA. V was trimmed by 5 bases and J by 3 bases, leaving 11 bases between them. The CDR3 spans 13 residues. CDR3 loop: CASSPNTGYEQYF. CDR3 in DNA: TGTGCCAGCAGCCCAAACACGGGCTACGAGCAGTACTTC.

The gene calls are TRBV6-5 and TRBJ2-1; D might be TRBD2 (5 bases). V dropped 2 bases and J dropped 8 bases, with 7 bases sitting between them. The length of the CDR3 is 12 residues. The germline V gene encodes CDR1 MNHEY and CDR2 SVGAGI. CDR3: CASSYPGDEQFF. CDR3 in DNA: TGTGCCAGCAGTTACCCCGGGGATGAGCAGTTCTTC.

V usage is TRBV5-4 and J usage is TRBJ2-5, with 11 bases matching TRBD2. This CDR3 is 14 amino acids long. In germline, CDR1 is SGHNT, CDR2 YYREEE (reference sequence). Unmatched junction bases numbered 2, after V lost 3 bases and J lost 4 bases. The CDR3 protein is CASSSGTSGETQYF. The CDR3 nucleotides are TGTGCCAGCAGCTCAGGGACTAGCGGAGAGACCCAGTACTTC.

A note on this clone: No DNA is shown, since the ends of the CDR3 on it are uncertain; the CDR3 is the one TCRdb lists. Additional DNA sequences in this sample encode the identical CDR3. The chain joins TRBV28 to TRBJ1-3; the table's D gene call, TRBD1, was not cross checked with the DNA. Inclusive of both ends, the CDR3 amounts to 15 amino acids. CDR1 is MDHEN and CDR2 is SYDVKM in the germline V gene. The CDR3: CASSSSDRVGNTIYF.

This chain joins TRBV1 and TRBJ1-2; the table's D gene call, TRBD1, was not cross checked with the DNA. TRBV1 is termed a pseudogene. There are 16 residues in the CDR3. Here the CDR3 DNA reads TGCACCAGCGGCCAAGGTTCGAGGACAGGAGGCTATGGCTACACCTTC. This sequence encodes CTSGQGSRTGGYGYTF.

The rearrangement joins TRBV6-6 to TRBJ1-5, with D perhaps TRBD1 (5 bases). The ends were cut back, 6 bases at V and 6 bases at J, with 18 bases in the middle. Germline-derived CDR1 and CDR2 are MNHNY and SVGAGI (reference sequence). CDR3 size: 15 residues. The CDR3 DNA follows: TGTGCCAGCAGCGCCGGGCAGGGCAGAGGTCAGCCCCAGCATTTT. Amino acid sequence: CASSAGQGRGQPQHF.

The genes are TRBV7-8 and TRBJ2-6, with 7 bases identical to TRBD1. Germline CDR1 is SGHVS and CDR2 is FQNEAQ. The CDR3 spans 19 residues. Losses at the gene ends were 3 bases for V and 0 bases for J; bases not matched to a gene: 11. The CDR3 spells CASSFTPGQSISGANVLTF. The CDR3 nucleotides read TGTGCCAGCAGCTTCACTCCGGGACAGAGTATCTCTGGGGCCAACGTCCTGACTTTC.

This sequence joins TRBV7-7 and TRBJ2-3, with unresolved D. The CDR3 spans 13 residues. From germline, CDR1 is SSHAT and CDR2 FNYEAQ (reference sequence). The V end was cut by 5 bases, the J end by 3 bases, with 9 bases between. Here the CDR3 DNA reads TGTGCCAGCAGCCTAAGAGAGACAGATACGCAGTATTTT. Translating it yields CASSLRETDTQYF.

Points on this clone: The identical CDR3 is also encoded by other nucleotide sequences in the sample. This chain uses TRBV7-9 with TRBJ1-2, with D uncertain. From germline, CDR1 is SEHNR and CDR2 FQNEAQ (reference sequence). The CDR3 runs to 14 residues. Trimming shortened V by 0 bases and J by 2 bases, and 7 bases separated the two germline ends. The CDR3 protein is CASSLAAGNYGYTF. The CDR3 bases are TGTGCCAGCAGCTTAGCGGCGGGGAACTATGGCTACACCTTC.

The chain carries TRBV6-7 and TRBJ1-6; the D gene is possibly TRBD1 (6 bases). TRBV6-7 is known as an ORF, though its function is uncertain. This CDR3 comprises 12 residues. The CDR3: CPRRDNCSPLHF. CDR3 nucleotides: TGTCCCCGTAGGGACAACTGCTCACCCCTCCACTTT.

The chain carries TRBV5-5 and TRBJ2-7; no clear D gene. This CDR3 has 14 amino acids. Germline values: CDR1 SGHKS, CDR2 YYEKEE (reference sequence). The V gene lost 3 bases and the J gene lost 0 bases, with 10 bases spanning the gap. The CDR3 loop is CASSSSATSYEQYF. The CDR3 bases are TGTGCCAGCAGCTCAAGCGCTACCTCCTACGAGCAGTACTTC.

This sequence joins TRBV5-6 and TRBJ1-1; a possible D gene is TRBD1 (6 bases). CDR3 size: 13 residues. The germline V gene encodes CDR1 SGHDT and CDR2 YYEEEE. The V gene lost 0 bases and the J gene lost 7 bases, with 10 bases spanning the gap. Here the CDR3 DNA reads TGTGCCAGCAGCTTGGCTGGGGGCATTGAAGCTTTCTTT. This translates into CASSLAGGIEAFF.

The chain carries TRBV5-4 and TRBJ2-7, with TRBD1 matching 9 bases. There are 13 residues in the CDR3. V lost 4 bases to trimming and J lost 5 bases; unmatched junction nucleotides: 4. Germline CDR1 reads SGHNT; CDR2 reads YYREEE (reference sequence). CDR3 coding DNA: TGTGCCAGCAGCAGACAGGGGGGCGACGAGCAGTACTTC. Translated: CASSRQGGDEQYF.

J is TRBJ1-2 and V is TRBV6-5; TRBD1 is a possible D gene (5 bases). The V and J ends lost 7 bases and 7 bases respectively, with 16 bases between them. The CDR3 sequence is 13 residues long. CDR1 and CDR2 (germline): MNHEY, SVGAGI. The CDR3 loop is CASTPGSGGGYTF. As DNA, the CDR3 is TGTGCCAGCACCCCCGGATCCGGGGGTGGCTACACCTTC.

This clone was observed a few times. The chain has TRBV5-1 and TRBJ2-3; 7 bases map to TRBD2. The CDR3 is 17 amino acids. J lost 0 bases, V lost 0 bases, and 7 bases had no gene match. Looked up from germline, CDR1 is SGHRS and CDR2 is YFSETQ. In DNA form, the CDR3 reads TGCGCCAGCAGCTTGGCAGGCTTGGGGGGGAGCACAGATACGCAGTATTTT. Protein sequence: CASSLAGLGGSTDTQYF. The variable domain in full, with the rest retrieved from reference TRBV5-1 and TRBJ2-3, is KAGVTQTPRYLIKTRGQQVTLSCSPISGHRSVSWYQQTPGQGLQFLFEYFSETQRNKGNFPGRFSGRQFSNSRSEMNVSTLELGDSALYLCASSLAGLGGSTDTQYFGPGTRLTVL.

Worth noting for this clone: An end of the junction differs from the germline gene, which may be a read error. The chain joins TRBV2 to TRBJ2-2, with TRBD2 as a possible D gene (6 bases). The V gene's germline CDR1 is SNHLY and CDR2 FYNNEI. This CDR3 has 17 residues. Written as DNA, the CDR3 is TGTGCCAGCAGGGGTCAGGTCCCGGGGGTGAACTCCGGGGAGCTGTTTTTT. Its protein product is CASRGQVPGVNSGELFF.

The chain links TRBV15 to TRBJ2-1, with 9 bases that match TRBD2. The CDR3 sequence is 16 residues long. The V and J ends lost 0 bases and 7 bases, in that order; junction bases with no gene match: 7. Germline CDR1 and CDR2: LNHNV and YYDKDF (reference sequence). The CDR3 region is CATSREGGRALNEQFF. CDR3 DNA: TGTGCCACCAGCAGAGAGGGCGGGAGGGCCTTAAATGAGCAGTTCTTC.

The rearrangement joins TRBV9 to TRBJ1-1; 12 bases agree with TRBD1. This CDR3 has 16 residues. V was clipped by 3 bases and J by 2 bases; unmatched bases: 5. The V gene's germline CDR1 is SGDLS and CDR2 YYNGEE. The CDR3 protein is CASSARDRGRNTEAFF. The CDR3 DNA is TGTGCCAGCAGCGCGAGGGACAGGGGGCGTAACACTGAAGCTTTCTTT.

The chain is built from TRBV7-9 and TRBJ2-7; 7 nucleotides align to TRBD1. The J segment lost 7 bases and the V segment lost 4 bases, leaving 13 bases of the junction unmatched. The CDR3 runs to 15 residues. CDR1 is SEHNR, CDR2 FQNEAQ, per germline (reference sequence). The CDR3 spells CASSWILGGSGEQYF. The CDR3 DNA follows: TGTGCCAGCAGCTGGATTCTAGGGGGCTCGGGGGAGCAGTACTTC.

Turning to this clone: Other nucleotide sequences from this sample produce the same CDR3. This chain uses TRBV18 with TRBJ1-2, with 7 nucleotides matching TRBD1. V lost 3 bases to trimming and J lost 4 bases; unmatched junction nucleotides: 2. The CDR3 consists of 13 residues. Germline V lookup: CDR1 KGHSH, CDR2 LQKENI. CDR3 in DNA: TGTGCCAGCTCACCCCGGGACAGCTATGGCTACACCTTC. It encodes CASSPRDSYGYTF.

The chain uses TRBV19 and TRBJ2-7; D remains unclear. The CDR3 runs to 13 residues. Germline V gene lookup returns CDR1 LNHDA and CDR2 SQIVND (reference sequence). Trimming shortened V by 3 bases and J by 3 bases, and 9 bases separated the two germline ends. CDR3: CASSIAHLYEQYF. In DNA form, the CDR3 reads TGTGCCAGTAGTATCGCGCATCTCTACGAGCAGTACTTC.

V gene TRBV5-1 combines with J gene TRBJ2-1; 11 positions match TRBD2. Germline CDR1 SGHRS, CDR2 YFSETQ. The CDR3 sequence is 15 residues long. After removal of 0 bases from V and 6 bases from J, the junction contained 2 bases not matched to a gene. The CDR3 sequence: CASSLDSGRANEQFF. The CDR3 DNA reads TGCGCCAGCAGCTTGGATAGCGGGAGGGCCAATGAGCAGTTCTTC.

The CDR3 DNA reads as TGCGCCAGCAGCCCGGGACTAGCGGTTAACGAGCAGTACTTC. Protein: CASSPGLAVNEQYF. The gene calls are TRBV5-1 and TRBJ2-7; 11 nucleotides line up with TRBD2. Germline lookup yields CDR1 SGHRS and CDR2 YFSETQ. This CDR3 comprises 14 residues. Unmatched junction bases numbered 5, after V lost 4 bases and J lost 5 bases. Full variable domain (remainder filled in from reference TRBV5-1 and TRBJ2-7): KAGVTQTPRYLIKTRGQQVTLSCSPISGHRSVSWYQQTPGQGLQFLFEYFSETQRNKGNFPGRFSGRQFSNSRSEMNVSTLELGDSALYLCASSPGLAVNEQYFGPGTRLTVT.

This clone was observed once. This rearrangement joins TRBV5-1 to TRBJ2-1, with 7 bases matching TRBD1. The CDR3 spans 13 residues. V shed 4 bases, J shed 5 bases, and the junction held 3 bases outside the gene matches. The germline gives CDR1 SGHRS, CDR2 YFSETQ. The CDR3 reads CASSHGQDNEQFF. CDR3 in DNA: TGCGCCAGCAGCCACGGACAGGACAATGAGCAGTTCTTC.